The table lists the clone carrying this TCR beta chain with a count of one. This specimen belongs to a study of blood T cell repertoires in COVID-19. As for the study in general: Material from acute and convalescent COVID-19 was sourced from the United States, Italy and Spain. PBMCs, B-cell-depleted T cells, or T cells provided the cDNA or gDNA that made up the material.

The CDR3 is made up of 16 amino acids. V lost 0 bases and J lost 2, with 13 bases in between. Germline values: CDR1 SQVTM, CDR2 ANQGSEA. Original methodology: Scientists estimated how many nucleated cells there were by amplifying reference gene primers. The protocol was immunoSEQ multiplex PCR, while the TCRdb copy is restricted to in-frame clones and leaves out a portion. V, J and clone size are those of that table, while D and trimming were read from the DNA. The data show tens of thousands of clones, with 80% to 90% seen just once and over 1.5% held by the top ten. This sequence originates from a man aged 55-75 years with acute or convalescent COVID-19. This chain links TRBV29-1 with TRBJ1-4, with a tentative D call TRBD1 (6 bases). Sequencing used peripheral blood. Written as DNA, the CDR3 is TGCAGCGTTGAAGATCCTAGGGGGTTTACTAATGAAAAACTGTTTTTT. Translation: CSVEDPRGFTNEKLFF.